Listed below are T cell receptor beta chains from one sample, sequenced in a study of T cell responses to AZD1222 COVID-19 vaccine. Assay used: immunoSEQ multiplex PCR; TCRdb lists only in-frame clones, some missing. The sample has 80,000 to 130,000 clones, around 90% seen once. This sample comprised peripheral blood, obtained on day 0 of AZD1222 vaccination. These receptors all come from an adult in good health. The CDR3 runs from the conserved cysteine through the conserved F or W. A D gene is named only where the DNA matches it firmly.

d_gene: NA
v_gene: TRBV5-4
j_gene: TRBJ2-2
CDR3aa: CASNRLEGNGGELFF

d_gene: NA
v_gene: TRBV7-2
j_gene: TRBJ1-2
CDR3aa: CASSPPRRYGYTF

d_gene: NA
v_gene: TRBV7-9
j_gene: TRBJ1-1
CDR3aa: CASSEYMTNTEAFF

d_gene: NA
v_gene: TRBV3-1/TRBV3-2
j_gene: TRBJ2-3
CDR3aa: CASSQAQSTDTQYF

d_gene: NA
v_gene: TRBV5-5
j_gene: TRBJ2-1
CDR3aa: CASSWTYSEQFF

d_gene: NA
v_gene: TRBV13
j_gene: TRBJ2-1
CDR3aa: CASSPYRGSYNEQFF

d_gene: NA
v_gene: TRBV19
j_gene: TRBJ2-5
CDR3aa: CASSGSDQETQYF

d_gene: NA
v_gene: TRBV5-5
j_gene: TRBJ2-7
CDR3aa: CASSSRYEQYF

d_gene: NA
v_gene: TRBV4-1
j_gene: TRBJ1-4
CDR3aa: CASSLRRLGGEKLFF

d_gene: NA
v_gene: TRBV2
j_gene: TRBJ2-2
CDR3aa: CASGWGTGELFF

d_gene: TRBD2
v_gene: TRBV4-2
j_gene: TRBJ2-3
CDR3aa: CASSPRGGHSTDTQYF

d_gene: TRBD2
v_gene: TRBV27
j_gene: TRBJ2-3
CDR3aa: CASSFRGLAGPINTDTQYF

d_gene: TRBD1
v_gene: TRBV4-1
j_gene: TRBJ2-1
CDR3aa: CASSQDRFGTAKQFF

d_gene: NA
v_gene: TRBV7-9
j_gene: TRBJ1-4
CDR3aa: CASSPGEGIYEKLFF

d_gene: TRBD2
v_gene: TRBV3-1/TRBV3-2
j_gene: TRBJ2-1
CDR3aa: CASSRGTSGNNEQFF

d_gene: NA
v_gene: TRBV29-1
j_gene: TRBJ1-5
CDR3aa: CSVPGGSQPQHF

d_gene: TRBD1
v_gene: TRBV5-4
j_gene: TRBJ2-7
CDR3aa: CASSWDREYGQYF

d_gene: NA
v_gene: TRBV7-8
j_gene: TRBJ1-1
CDR3aa: CASSLPNGKAFF

d_gene: TRBD1
v_gene: TRBV27
j_gene: TRBJ1-2
CDR3aa: CASSSRGGQGYGYTF

d_gene: TRBD1
v_gene: TRBV19
j_gene: TRBJ1-2
CDR3aa: CASGLPWDRGDYGYTF

d_gene: TRBD2
v_gene: TRBV27
j_gene: TRBJ2-1
CDR3aa: CASSSGTSGYNEQFF

d_gene: NA
v_gene: TRBV6-5
j_gene: TRBJ1-5
CDR3aa: CASTGPNAGQPQHF

d_gene: TRBD1
v_gene: TRBV7-9
j_gene: TRBJ1-1
CDR3aa: CASSPGQGYTEAFF

d_gene: TRBD1
v_gene: TRBV28
j_gene: TRBJ1-4
CDR3aa: CASRWGGGFLATNEKLFF

d_gene: NA
v_gene: TRBV7-2
j_gene: TRBJ1-6
CDR3aa: CASSQGRQPGHNSPLHF

d_gene: TRBD1
v_gene: TRBV27
j_gene: TRBJ1-2
CDR3aa: CASSLDRGGYGYTF

d_gene: TRBD2
v_gene: TRBV28
j_gene: TRBJ2-2
CDR3aa: CASSCAGTSGRACTGELFF

d_gene: NA
v_gene: TRBV18
j_gene: TRBJ2-5
CDR3aa: CASSPRGKYQETQYF

d_gene: NA
v_gene: TRBV15
j_gene: TRBJ2-7
CDR3aa: CATSRDLGVNEAYEQYF

d_gene: TRBD1
v_gene: TRBV5-1
j_gene: TRBJ1-4
CDR3aa: CASSPGAGGPGEKLFF

d_gene: NA
v_gene: TRBV4-1
j_gene: TRBJ1-4
CDR3aa: CASSQRSTVTNEKLFF

d_gene: TRBD2
v_gene: TRBV19
j_gene: TRBJ2-1
CDR3aa: CASSMAGLGMNEQFF

d_gene: NA
v_gene: TRBV19
j_gene: TRBJ2-7
CDR3aa: CASSIGPDQYF

d_gene: NA
v_gene: TRBV12-5
j_gene: TRBJ2-5
CDR3aa: CASGLGAGETQYF

d_gene: NA
v_gene: TRBV2
j_gene: TRBJ1-2
CDR3aa: CASRGTVNNGYGYTF

d_gene: TRBD1
v_gene: TRBV7-9
j_gene: TRBJ1-3
CDR3aa: CASSLGGQGYTIYF

d_gene: NA
v_gene: TRBV5-1
j_gene: TRBJ2-2
CDR3aa: CASSTGAALGELFF

d_gene: TRBD1
v_gene: TRBV4-2
j_gene: TRBJ1-4
CDR3aa: CASSRGQLNEKLFF

d_gene: NA
v_gene: TRBV10-3
j_gene: TRBJ2-7
CDR3aa: CAISELTSMEGQYF

d_gene: NA
v_gene: TRBV2
j_gene: TRBJ1-5
CDR3aa: CASRRGSGGQPQHF

d_gene: NA
v_gene: TRBV7-9
j_gene: TRBJ2-2
CDR3aa: CATPGGAADSGELFF

d_gene: TRBD2
v_gene: TRBV18
j_gene: TRBJ2-1
CDR3aa: CASSPLPSGGNEQFF

d_gene: TRBD1
v_gene: TRBV4-1
j_gene: TRBJ1-2
CDR3aa: CASSSPQGARGYTF